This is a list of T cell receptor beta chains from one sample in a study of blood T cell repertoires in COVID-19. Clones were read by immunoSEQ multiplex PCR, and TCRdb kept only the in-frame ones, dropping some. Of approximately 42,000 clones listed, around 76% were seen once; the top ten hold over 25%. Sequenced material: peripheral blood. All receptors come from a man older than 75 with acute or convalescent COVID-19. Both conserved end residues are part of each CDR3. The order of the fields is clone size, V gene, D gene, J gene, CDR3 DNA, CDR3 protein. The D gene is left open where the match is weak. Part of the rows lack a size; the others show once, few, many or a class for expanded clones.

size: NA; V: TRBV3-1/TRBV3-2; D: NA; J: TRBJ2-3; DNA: TGTGCCAGCAGCCAAGAAACAAACACAGATACGCAGTATTTT; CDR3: CASSQETNTDTQYF
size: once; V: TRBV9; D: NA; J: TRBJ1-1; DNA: TGTGCCAGCAGCGTAGCTGGGGGGGAGATCGGCACTGAAGCTTTCTTT; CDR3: CASSVAGGEIGTEAFF
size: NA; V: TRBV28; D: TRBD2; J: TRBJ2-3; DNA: TGTGCCGGGGGGACTAGCGGGAGAGGCACAGATACGCAGTATTTT; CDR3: CAGGTSGRGTDTQYF
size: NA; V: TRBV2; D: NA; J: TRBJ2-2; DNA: TGTGCCAGCAGTGAAAAAGTAGCTGGGGCTGGAGCCTTTTATGGGGAGCTGTTTTTT; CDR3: CASSEKVAGAGAFYGELFF
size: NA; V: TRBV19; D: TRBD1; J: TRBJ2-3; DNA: TGTGCCAGTAGTATTATGTTCCAGGGGGTAGCTACGCAGTATTTT; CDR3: CASSIMFQGVATQYF
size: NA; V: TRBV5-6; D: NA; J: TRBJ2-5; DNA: TGTGCCAGCAGCTTGAACAGTGAAGAGACCCAGTACTTC; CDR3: CASSLNSEETQYF
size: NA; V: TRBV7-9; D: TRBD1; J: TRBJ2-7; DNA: TGTGCCAGCAGTCCGGACAGGGGAGCTTACGAGCAGTACTTC; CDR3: CASSPDRGAYEQYF
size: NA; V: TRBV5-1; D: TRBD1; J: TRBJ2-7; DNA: TGCGCCAGCAGCGTACAGGGGTCTGAGGAGCAGTACTTC; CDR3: CASSVQGSEEQYF
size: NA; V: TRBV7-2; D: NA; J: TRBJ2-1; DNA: TGTGCCAGCAGCTTAGCCCGACTAGGACGGGTGCAGTTCTTC; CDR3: CASSLARLGRVQFF
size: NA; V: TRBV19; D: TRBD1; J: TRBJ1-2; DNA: TGTGCCAGTAGTCTCAGACAGGGGAATGGCTACACCTTC; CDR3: CASSLRQGNGYTF
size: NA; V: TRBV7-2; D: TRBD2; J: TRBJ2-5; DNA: TGTGCCAGCAGAGGCACTAGCGGGGTGGAGACCCAGTACTTC; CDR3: CASRGTSGVETQYF
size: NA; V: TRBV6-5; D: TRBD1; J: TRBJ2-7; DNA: TGTGCCAGCAGTCCCCGGGGGACAGGGTCCTACGAGCAGTACTTC; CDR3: CASSPRGTGSYEQYF
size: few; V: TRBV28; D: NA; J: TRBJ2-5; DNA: TGTGCCAGCAGTCCAGCGGGCCCCCAAGAGACCCAGTACTTC; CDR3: CASSPAGPQETQYF
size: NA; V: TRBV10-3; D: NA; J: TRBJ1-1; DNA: TGTGCCATCAGTGGCGGCCAAGCCGCTTTCTTT; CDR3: CAISGGQAAFF
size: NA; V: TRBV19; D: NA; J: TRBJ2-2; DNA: TGTGCCAGTACGCTCGGGGTCGCCGGGGAGCTGTTTTTT; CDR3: CASTLGVAGELFF
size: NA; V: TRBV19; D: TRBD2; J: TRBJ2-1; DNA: TGTGCCAGTAGTCCCCGACTAGCGGGAAATGAGCAGTTCTTC; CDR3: CASSPRLAGNEQFF
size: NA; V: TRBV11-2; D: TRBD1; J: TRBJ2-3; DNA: TGTGCCAGCAGCTTGACAGGGGATACGCAGTATTTT; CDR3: CASSLTGDTQYF
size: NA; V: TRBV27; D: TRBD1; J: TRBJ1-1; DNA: TGTGCCAGCAGTTCCGGACAGGCCCTATCGGCTTTCTTT; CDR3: CASSSGQALSAFF
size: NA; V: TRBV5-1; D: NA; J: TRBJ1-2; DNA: TGCGCCAGCAGCTTGGCCCCAGGGTATGACTATGGCTACACCTTC; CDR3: CASSLAPGYDYGYTF
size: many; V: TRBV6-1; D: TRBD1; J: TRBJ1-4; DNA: TGTGCCAGCAGTGTGGGGGGGACAGGCCGATTGTCGGCAACTAATGAAAAACTGTTTTTT; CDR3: CASSVGGTGRLSATNEKLFF
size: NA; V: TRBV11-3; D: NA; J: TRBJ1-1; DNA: TGTGCCTCGCAAGACATTCCTAACACTGAAGCTTTCTTT; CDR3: CASQDIPNTEAFF
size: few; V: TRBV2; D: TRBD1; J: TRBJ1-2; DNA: TGTGCCAGCAGTCCAGGGGGCGTCTATGGCTACACCTTC; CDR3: CASSPGGVYGYTF
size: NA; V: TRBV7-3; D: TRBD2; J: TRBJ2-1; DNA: TGTGCCAGCAGCTTAAACGGGAGGCCCCACAATGAGCAGTTCTTC; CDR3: CASSLNGRPHNEQFF
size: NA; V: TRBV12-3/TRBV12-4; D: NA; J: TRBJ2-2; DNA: TGTGCCAGCAGGCCTGACATGACCGGGGAGCTGTTTTTT; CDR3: CASRPDMTGELFF
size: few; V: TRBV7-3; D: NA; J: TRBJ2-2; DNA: TGTGCCAGCAGCTTAGGGCCAGCCGGGGAGCTGTTTTTT; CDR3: CASSLGPAGELFF
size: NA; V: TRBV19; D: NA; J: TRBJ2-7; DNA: TGTGCCGTACAGGGAGGGGAGGGCGAGCAGTACTTC; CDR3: CAVQGGEGEQYF
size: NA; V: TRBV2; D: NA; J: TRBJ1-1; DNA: TGTGCCAGCAGTGATCAGGGGATCCAAGCTTTCTTT; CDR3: CASSDQGIQAFF
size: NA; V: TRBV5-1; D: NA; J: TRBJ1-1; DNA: TGCGCCAGCAGACAGGGCTGGGACACTGAAGCTTTCTTT; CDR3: CASRQGWDTEAFF
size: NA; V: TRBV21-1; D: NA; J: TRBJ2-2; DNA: TGTGCCAGCAGCAAAGACAGGAAAACTAGCGGGAGGGCCCACACCGGGGAGCTGTTTTTT; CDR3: CASSKDRKTSGRAHTGELFF
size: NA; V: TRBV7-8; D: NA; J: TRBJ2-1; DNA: TGTGCCAGCAGCGGGGACTCCAACTACAATGAGCAGTTCTTC; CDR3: CASSGDSNYNEQFF
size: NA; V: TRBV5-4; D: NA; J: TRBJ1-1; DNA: TGTGCCAGCAGCTACTACACTGAAGCTTTCTTT; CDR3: CASSYYTEAFF
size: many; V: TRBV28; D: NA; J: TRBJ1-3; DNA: TGTGCCAGCAGTACAGAAGTCTCTGGAAACACCATATATTTT; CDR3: CASSTEVSGNTIYF
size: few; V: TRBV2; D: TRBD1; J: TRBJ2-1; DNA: TGTGCCAGCAGTTTGACAGGGAATGAGCAGTTCTTC; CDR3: CASSLTGNEQFF
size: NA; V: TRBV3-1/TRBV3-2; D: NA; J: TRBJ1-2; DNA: TGTGCCAGCAGCCCCCCTTCGGGGGGCTACACCTTC; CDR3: CASSPPSGGYTF
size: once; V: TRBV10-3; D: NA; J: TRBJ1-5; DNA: TGTGCCATCAGCCGGGACATAGGTAGCAATCAGCCCCAGCATTTT; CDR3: CAISRDIGSNQPQHF
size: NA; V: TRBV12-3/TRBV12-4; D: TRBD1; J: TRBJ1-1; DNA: TGTGCCAGCAGTGGACAGGCGAACACTGAAGCTTTCTTT; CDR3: CASSGQANTEAFF
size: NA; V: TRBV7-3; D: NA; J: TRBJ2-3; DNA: TGTGCCAGCAGCCGAAGACAAGTCCCAGATACGCAGTATTTT; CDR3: CASSRRQVPDTQYF
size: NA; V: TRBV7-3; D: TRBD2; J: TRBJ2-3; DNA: TGTGCCAGCAGCCTCGGGGGAGCGGGGGGCACAGATACGCAGTATTTT; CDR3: CASSLGGAGGTDTQYF
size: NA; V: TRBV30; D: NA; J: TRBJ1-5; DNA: TGTGCCTGGAGTCACAGGGCTGCGAGCAATCAGCCCCAGCATTTT; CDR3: CAWSHRAASNQPQHF
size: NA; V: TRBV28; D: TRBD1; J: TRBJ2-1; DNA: TGTGCCAGCAATACTTTTCGGACAGGGAGTGAGCAGTTCTTC; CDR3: CASNTFRTGSEQFF